These T cell receptor beta chains were read from a single sample in a study of OX40 agonist ivuxolimab in advanced cancers. The repertoire was sequenced with immunoSEQ multiplex PCR; TCRdb's copy has only in-frame clones and lacks some. The sample lists around 37,000 clones, 70% to 90% occurring once. This specimen consisted of CD4+ or CD8+ T cells sorted from blood, obtained in a trial of the OX40 agonist ivuxolimab. The receptors here all came from an adult with an advanced solid tumor such as melanoma, head and neck, liver or kidney cancer. CDR3s include the opening cysteine and the closing phenylalanine or tryptophan. The D gene is left open where the match is weak. Rows may omit the clone size; those that give it use once, few, many or a size class.

j_call clone_size v_call d_call cdr3_aa cdr3_nt
TRBJ2-2 . TRBV2 . CASTSDPNTGELFF TGTGCCAGCACCAGCGATCCGAACACCGGGGAGCTGTTTTTT
TRBJ1-4 . TRBV2 . CASSEVAGYEKLFF TGTGCCAGCAGTGAAGTGGCAGGATACGAAAAACTGTTTTTT
TRBJ2-7 . TRBV7-2 TRBD2 CASSLASGLAGALYEQYF TGTGCCAGCAGCTTAGCGTCGGGACTAGCGGGAGCATTGTACGAGCAGTACTTC
TRBJ1-1 . TRBV4-2 TRBD1 CASSPWEGANTEAFF TGTGCCAGCAGCCCATGGGAGGGGGCGAACACTGAAGCTTTCTTT
TRBJ2-6 . TRBV13 . CASSQQGSGANVLTF TGTGCCAGCAGCCAACAGGGATCTGGGGCCAACGTCCTGACTTTC
TRBJ2-1 . TRBV4-2 TRBD2 CASSQEGFGIRAGVAYEQFF TGTGCCAGCAGCCAAGAAGGATTCGGTATCAGGGCGGGAGTCGCCTATGAGCAGTTCTTC
TRBJ2-1 . TRBV11-3 . CASSLGGLDNEQFF TGTGCCAGCAGCCTAGGGGGGTTGGACAATGAGCAGTTCTTC
TRBJ1-5 . TRBV4-2 . CASSQDMGSSNQPQHF TGTGCCAGCAGCCAAGATATGGGCTCGAGCAATCAGCCCCAGCATTTT
TRBJ1-2 few TRBV28 . CASSLREARNYGYTF TGTGCCAGCAGTTTGAGGGAAGCCCGCAACTATGGCTACACCTTC
TRBJ2-1 . TRBV13 TRBD2 CASSYPGLAGVYEQFF TGTGCCAGCAGCTACCCGGGACTAGCGGGAGTGTATGAGCAGTTCTTC
TRBJ2-3 . TRBV13 TRBD2 CASSLAAGGKSTDTQYF TGTGCCAGCAGCTTAGCCGCGGGAGGGAAGAGCACAGATACGCAGTATTTT
TRBJ2-5 . TRBV13 . CASSLGLLETQYF TGTGCCAGCAGCTTAGGCCTGCTGGAGACCCAGTACTTC
TRBJ2-3 . TRBV6-5 TRBD2 CASSYSSSGRPDTQYF TGTGCCAGCAGTTACTCGAGTAGCGGGAGACCAGATACGCAGTATTTT
TRBJ2-1 . TRBV2 TRBD1 CASSFPGQGDNEQFF TGTGCCAGCAGTTTTCCGGGACAGGGAGACAATGAGCAGTTCTTC
TRBJ2-2 . TRBV7-6 TRBD2 CASSFPRGTSLNTGELFF TGTGCCAGCAGCTTCCCTAGGGGGACTAGCTTGAACACCGGGGAGCTGTTTTTT
TRBJ1-2 . TRBV29-1 . CSVEGQEGTGYGYTF TGCAGCGTTGAAGGGCAGGAGGGGACTGGGTATGGCTACACCTTC
TRBJ2-7 . TRBV4-2 . CASSQELPSYEQYF TGTGCCAGCAGCCAAGAGCTCCCATCCTACGAGCAGTACTTC
TRBJ2-1 . TRBV6-5 . CASSPDGGNEQFF TGTGCCAGCAGTCCTGATGGGGGCAATGAGCAGTTCTTC
TRBJ2-7 . TRBV15 TRBD1 CATSRARGGVYEQYF TGTGCCACCAGCAGAGCCCGAGGGGGCGTTTACGAGCAGTACTTC
TRBJ2-1 . TRBV7-2 . CASSLGASAPYNEQFF TGTGCCAGCAGCTTAGGAGCTAGCGCGCCCTACAATGAGCAGTTCTTC
TRBJ1-5 . TRBV6-1 . CASSELIMEPQHF TGTGCCAGCAGTGAATTGATCATGGAGCCCCAGCATTTT
TRBJ1-3 . TRBV13 . CASSLRIAGNTIYF TGTGCCAGCAGCTTGAGGATCGCTGGGAACACCATATATTTT
TRBJ2-5 . TRBV5-4 . CASSPRGGTQETQYF TGTGCCAGCAGCCCGAGGGGGGGCACCCAAGAGACCCAGTACTTC
TRBJ1-5 . TRBV6-5 TRBD1 CASSSQGSNQPQHF TGTGCCAGCAGTTCACAGGGGAGCAATCAGCCCCAGCATTTT
TRBJ2-1 . TRBV27 . CASRPLERGAYNEQFF TGTGCCAGCAGACCCCTTGAGCGAGGGGCCTACAATGAGCAGTTCTTC
TRBJ2-1 . TRBV2 . CASSDTGWNEQFF TGTGCCAGCAGTGATACGGGGTGGAATGAGCAGTTCTTC
TRBJ2-7 . TRBV20-1 . CSARQGYEQYF TGCAGTGCTAGGCAGGGATACGAGCAGTACTTC
TRBJ2-3 . TRBV28 . CASSFSSTPGDTDTQYF TGTGCCAGCAGTTTCTCGTCTACCCCGGGGGACACAGATACGCAGTATTTT
TRBJ2-3 . TRBV5-6 TRBD1 CASSSRTGQQRNTQYF TGTGCCAGCAGCTCTAGGACAGGGCAGCAGCGAAATACGCAGTATTTT
TRBJ1-4 . TRBV2 TRBD1 CASTRQGTNEKLFF TGTGCCAGCACCAGACAGGGGACTAATGAAAAACTGTTTTTT
TRBJ2-7 . TRBV4-1 . CASSQNRGLSYEQYF TGCGCCAGCAGCCAAAACAGGGGACTCTCCTACGAGCAGTACTTC
TRBJ2-7 . TRBV19 . CACSTYSYEQYF TGTGCCTGTAGTACCTACTCCTACGAGCAGTACTTC
TRBJ1-2 . TRBV5-6 TRBD1 CASSFSSRGQGF TGTGCCAGCAGCTTCTCATCGAGGGGACAGGGCTTC
TRBJ2-1 . TRBV29-1 . CSVRKGGSNNEQFF TGCAGCGTTAGGAAGGGCGGGTCCAACAATGAGCAGTTCTTC
TRBJ2-2 . TRBV19 TRBD1 CASSPQTGPNTGELFF TGTGCCAGTAGTCCCCAGACAGGGCCAAACACCGGGGAGCTGTTTTTT
TRBJ2-1 . TRBV7-3 . CASSLEPGSSYNEQFF TGTGCCAGCAGCTTAGAGCCTGGGAGCTCCTACAATGAGCAGTTCTTC
TRBJ2-6 . TRBV28 . CASSPMDSGANVLTF TGTGCCAGCAGTCCCATGGACTCTGGGGCCAACGTCCTGACTTTC